This T cell receptor beta chain was profiled in a study of identical twins (dated by TCRdb to about 2016). As for the study more broadly: The study deep-sequenced TCR alpha and beta repertoires from monozygotic twins, unrelated adults of various ages and cord blood to test whether fetal clonotypes persist. Replicate twin experiments were performed at different times using different library preparation protocols to rule out contamination. Overall results and qualifications from the work: Zero-insertion analyses could be partly confounded by invariant T cells such as MAIT and iNKT, although diverse VJ usage argued against such confounding for most clonotypes. Abundant cord blood beta clonotypes carried fewer insertions; young adult naive repertoires showed a weaker similar trend, while memory repertoires showed none. In monozygotic twins, recombination models systematically underestimated out-of-frame TCR alpha sharing, but the models matched the sharing seen between unrelated individuals. Compared with coincidental sharing between unrelated individuals, out-of-frame TCR alpha sequences shared between twins had an excess of sequences with low generation probability. A weaker excess of twin sharing was found in beta out-of-frame sequences because the signal-to-noise ratio was lowered by fewer shared sequences. Because the same donors could not be followed over many years, the conclusions relied on cross-sectional statistical analysis.

The library was prepared using 5' RACE. Sequencing relied on an Illumina HiSeq 2000. A universal primer binding site was introduced by template switching, and a unique molecular identifier was present in the final cDNA, enabling accurate counting of TCR cDNA molecules. First-strand cDNA for TCR alpha and beta chains was synthesized from specific primers in the conserved constant-segment region. Each cDNA library was double barcoded, with a SMART-Mk sample barcode plus Illumina barcodes, to control for contamination. Two successive PCR steps introduced TruSeq adapter sequences along with Illumina sample barcodes. TCR alpha and beta cDNA libraries were sequenced on the Illumina HiSeq platform with custom primers. The study's processing was this. MiGEC processed the raw reads to extract unique molecular identifiers, while MiXCR was used to determine the CDR3 positions. For each individual, recombination models were inferred using an EM algorithm with the repgenHMM and IGoR tools. Shared clonotype analysis was performed with the tcR package in R, normalizing sharing by the product of cloneset sizes. To study raw recombination without the effects of thymic and clonal selection, out-of-frame nonproductive sequences were analyzed. TCRdb applied fastp at Q25 and MiXCR to the public reads, then kept only in-frame beta chains. Every distinct CDR3 protein forms one entry, paired with its most common genes and DNA. These V and J calls are TCRdb output, not the study's own analysis. This sample holds approximately 620,000 distinct CDR3 sequences; 8% to 9% were observed only once. Approximately 0.94% of the sample goes to the ten largest clones.

Every donor was a healthy Caucasian. The twin cohort comprised three pairs of female monozygotic twins, all aged about 18 to 30 years. Peripheral blood mononuclear cells were the source from which RNA for the TCR libraries was isolated. Turning to this clonotype: Its antigen remains unidentified. The input lacks base qualities; no much larger clone sits a single base away.

The junction carries 9 bases between V and J, which are trimmed by 4 bases and 1 base respectively. The CDR3 numbers 14 residues from cysteine through phenylalanine. Here the CDR3 DNA is all that survives: 42 bases in frame from base 1. CDR1 MNHEY and CDR2 SMNVEV were looked up in the germline V gene (reference sequence). Another study also made use of these data, one on yellow fever vaccine responses in identical twins. The second study also describes: According to the authors, the vaccine-induced T cell response in identical twins seemed to be partly convergent and partly specific to each individual. Focusing on identical twins, the study followed the T cell clones that responded to the vaccine, and did so with precision.

The chain is assembled from TRBV27 and TRBJ2-3, and perhaps TRBD2 as D gene, on 5 matching bases. This TCR derives from a woman under 30 in good health. The sample was PBMCs. The nucleotide sequence is TGTGCCAGCAGTTCCCTCGGGGGCACAGATACGCAGTATTTT. Translated, this gives CASSSLGGTDTQYF.